This T cell receptor (beta chain) was obtained from a study of blood T cell repertoires in COVID-19. Overall study: Sites across the United States, Italy and Spain contributed samples from acute and convalescent COVID-19. The analysed material was cDNA or gDNA that came from T cells, B-cell-depleted T cells, or PBMCs.

Each recovered donor of Cohort 3 presented with two negative PCRs, clearance, or symptom resolution. TCRdb's table, derived via immunoSEQ multiplex PCR, lists solely in-frame clones and lacks some. Of approximately 380,000 clones listed, approximately 90% were seen once; the top ten hold less than 1.5%. The sample was PBMCs or T cells enriched from blood (not recorded which). The receptor's source is a woman between 18 and 29 years old who had recovered from COVID-19.

CDR3 sequence: CASSTGQVEYEQYF. CDR3 bases: TGCGCCAGCAGCACCGGACAGGTGGAATACGAGCAGTACTTC. V is TRBV5-1 and J is TRBJ2-7; 7 nucleotides align to TRBD1. The CDR3 loop spans 14 amino acids. CDR1 and CDR2 from the germline V gene are SGHRS and YFSETQ. Trimming cost V 4 bases and J 4 bases; bases outside gene matches: 8.